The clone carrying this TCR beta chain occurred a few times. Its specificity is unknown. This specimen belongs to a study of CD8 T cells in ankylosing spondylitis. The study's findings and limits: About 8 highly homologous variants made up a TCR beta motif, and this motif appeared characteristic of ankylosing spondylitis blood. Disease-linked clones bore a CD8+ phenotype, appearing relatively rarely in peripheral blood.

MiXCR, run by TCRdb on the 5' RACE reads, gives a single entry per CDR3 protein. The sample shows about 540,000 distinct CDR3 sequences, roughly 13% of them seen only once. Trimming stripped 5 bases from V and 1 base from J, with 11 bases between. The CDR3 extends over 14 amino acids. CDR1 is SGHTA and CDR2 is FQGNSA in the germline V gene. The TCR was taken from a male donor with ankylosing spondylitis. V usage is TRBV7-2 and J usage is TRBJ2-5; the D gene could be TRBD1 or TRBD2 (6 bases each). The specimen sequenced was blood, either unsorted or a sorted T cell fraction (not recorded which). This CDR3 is CASSMGGVQETQYF. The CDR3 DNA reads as TGTGCCAGCAGCATGGGGGGCGTCCAAGAGACCCAGTACTTC. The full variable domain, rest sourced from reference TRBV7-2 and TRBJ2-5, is GAGVSQSPSNKVTEKGKDVELRCDPISGHTALYWYRQSLGQGLEFLIYFQGNSAPDKSGLPSDRFSAERTGGSVSTLTIQRTQQEDSAVYLCASSMGGVQETQYFGPGTRLLVL.